Reported below is one T cell receptor beta chain. Its matching antigen is unknown. Libraries were prepared by immunoSEQ multiplex PCR; TCRdb keeps only in-frame clonotypes and omits some of them. The repertoire holds some 60,000 clones, with about 74% as singletons. Per germline, CDR1 DFQATT and CDR2 SNEGSKA (reference sequence). V shed 3 bases and J shed 1 base, with 12 bases lying between them. The CDR3 length is 14 residues. The data are from a study of T cell responses to AZD1222 COVID-19 vaccine. Study-level results: Repertoires were sampled only after the peak T cell response. Among vaccine-associated CD4 TCRs, coverage spanned spike, with dominance at 160-218 and 743-854.

The chain couples TRBV20-1 to TRBJ1-1, with TRBD1 as a possible D gene (5 bases). Here the sequenced sample was peripheral blood, taken 28 days after the second AZD1222 dose. This sequence originates from an adult who received the AZD1222 COVID-19 vaccine. The CDR3 bases are TGCAGTGCTAGTGAACCGGGGGGGAACACTGAAGCTTTCTTT. Residues: CSASEPGGNTEAFF.